The T cell receptor (beta chain) described here comes from a study of spatial heterogeneity in lung cancer. Overall study findings and caveats: Follow-up blood showed ubiquitous expanded tumor TCRs less than blood at resection did.

The time point was: blood at routine non-recurrence follow-up after resection. Whole RNA, isolated from tumor, nontumor lung or frozen PBMC, was sequenced without prior sorting. This CDR3 has 14 residues. Germline V gives CDR1 LGHNT, CDR2 FRNRAP. The ends were cut back, 7 bases at V and 0 bases at J, with 10 bases in the middle. This clonotype was counted only a few times. The antigen is undetermined. The study tagged each TCR cDNA molecule with a unique molecular identifier. TCRdb independently ran MiXCR on the 5' RACE reads; one entry per CDR3 protein. The table records more than 15,000 distinct CDR3 sequences, about 18% of them present only once.

The receptor was isolated from a male donor with early-stage non-small cell lung cancer. The V gene is TRBV12-5, the J gene TRBJ2-1; the D gene is possibly TRBD2 (5 bases). The sample consisted of PBMCs, taken at follow-up. The CDR3 sequence is CASADGVSYNEQFF. The CDR3 DNA sequence: TGTGCTAGTGCCGACGGGGTCTCCTACAATGAGCAGTTCTTC.